The rows below give T cell receptor beta chains drawn from one sample of a study of blood T cell repertoires in COVID-19. Data came from immunoSEQ multiplex PCR; TCRdb stores just in-frame clones and leaves some out. The repertoire includes about 210,000 clones, around four fifths of them detected once, and roughly 10% sits in the top ten. The sample consisted of peripheral blood. These receptors all stem from a woman aged 80 or over with COVID-19, enrolled during active disease. Each CDR3 is given with its conserved first and last residue. The order of the fields is clone size, CDR3 length, D gene, V gene, J gene, CDR3 DNA, CDR3 protein. A D gene is named only where the DNA matches it firmly. Clone sizes are given selectively: once, few, many, or a class where the clone is expanded.

-	13	-	TRBV7-2	TRBJ1-1	TGTGCCAGCAGCGTTGAGAAGAACACTGAAGCTTTCTTT	CASSVEKNTEAFF
-	14	TRBD1	TRBV7-6	TRBJ1-1	TGTGCCAGCAGTCCGGACAGGGCGGTGTCTCGGGCTTTCTTT	CASSPDRAVSRAFF
once	13	-	TRBV10-3	TRBJ1-4	TGTGCCATCAGTGGGGGCGGGGATGAAAAACTGTTTTTT	CAISGGGDEKLFF
-	18	TRBD1	TRBV23-1	TRBJ2-6	TGCGCCAGCACTTACCCCGGACAGGCGAGCTCTGGGGCCAACGTCCTGACTTTC	CASTYPGQASSGANVLTF
-	16	TRBD1	TRBV7-8	TRBJ2-1	TGTGCCAGCAGCCGCTTCGGGACAGTCTCCTACAATGAGCAGTTCTTC	CASSRFGTVSYNEQFF
-	17	TRBD1	TRBV5-1	TRBJ1-2	TGCGCCAGCAGCTCTGGACAGGGAAGGGGGCGACTGTATGGCTACACCTTC	CASSSGQGRGRLYGYTF
once	13	-	TRBV29-1	TRBJ2-1	TGCAGCGTTGTGGGGGGGGCCCGTAATGAGCAGTTCTTC	CSVVGGARNEQFF
-	16	TRBD1	TRBV10-3	TRBJ1-4	TGTGCCATCAGTGATACAGGGGGCGCAGGGGGTGAACGGCTGTTTTTT	CAISDTGGAGGERLFF
-	14	-	TRBV28	TRBJ1-2	TGTGCCAGCAGTGGCCTCGGGGGGCGGGATGGCTACACCTTC	CASSGLGGRDGYTF
-	14	-	TRBV15	TRBJ1-2	TGTGCCACCAGCAGAGATCAGGGATCTGGAGGCTACACCTTC	CATSRDQGSGGYTF
-	15	-	TRBV11-3	TRBJ2-2	TGTGCCAGCAGCCCCGGGGGGCTGAACACCGGGGAGCTGTTTTTT	CASSPGGLNTGELFF
-	11	-	TRBV6-5	TRBJ2-1	TGTGCCAGCAGTTACGTCGGTGAGCAGTTCTTC	CASSYVGEQFF
-	16	TRBD1	TRBV5-1	TRBJ1-2	TGCGCCAGCAGAGGCGGGACAGGGGGACCATTGGATGGCTACACCTTC	CASRGGTGGPLDGYTF
-	14	-	TRBV3-1/TRBV3-2	TRBJ2-1	TGTGCCAGCAGCTTACTAGGGCGGAACAATGAGCAGTTCTTC	CASSLLGRNNEQFF
-	15	TRBD2	TRBV6-5	TRBJ2-5	TGTGCCAGCAGTTCGGGACTAGCGGGGTTAGAGACCCAGTACTTC	CASSSGLAGLETQYF
-	15	TRBD1	TRBV5-8	TRBJ2-5	TGTGCCAGCAGCCAGGCAGGACAGGGGCGAGAGACCCAGTACTTC	CASSQAGQGRETQYF
-	16	-	TRBV18	TRBJ2-1	TGTGCCAGCTCACCGTTGGCGGGGAACCCCTACAATGAGCAGTTCTTC	CASSPLAGNPYNEQFF
-	13	TRBD1	TRBV7-2	TRBJ1-5	TGTGCCAGCAGCTTTACGGGACAGGGTCCCCAGCATTTT	CASSFTGQGPQHF
-	19	TRBD1	TRBV7-8	TRBJ2-2	TGTGCCAGCAGCTTACGGGAAACTGCAGGGGGTGGAATATCTGGGGAGCTGTTTTTT	CASSLRETAGGGISGELFF
-	14	-	TRBV5-1	TRBJ2-3	TGCGCCAGCGCAGAAGCGCAGCTCGGAGATACGCAGTATTTT	CASAEAQLGDTQYF
-	13	TRBD2	TRBV2	TRBJ2-1	TGTGCCAGCAGGACTAGCGGGGGGAATGAGCAGTTCTTC	CASRTSGGNEQFF
-	15	-	TRBV7-9	TRBJ2-2	TGTGCCAGCAGCCTCAGGTCACAGAACACCGGGGAGCTGTTTTTT	CASSLRSQNTGELFF
-	17	TRBD2	TRBV27	TRBJ2-7	TGTGCCAGCAGTTTTTCGCCGGGGACTAGCGGGGGCTACGAGCAGTACTTC	CASSFSPGTSGGYEQYF
-	14	TRBD1	TRBV7-9	TRBJ1-4	TGTGCCAGCAGCTTGGACAGGGGCGGTGAAAAACTGTTTTTT	CASSLDRGGEKLFF
-	16	-	TRBV27	TRBJ2-6	TGTGCCAGCAGTTTATCCGGGGTACTGGGGGCCAACGTCCTGACTTTC	CASSLSGVLGANVLTF
-	14	TRBD1	TRBV18	TRBJ1-2	TGTGCCAGCTCACTGGACAGGGGGCTCTATGGCTACACCTTC	CASSLDRGLYGYTF
-	14	-	TRBV6-2/TRBV6-3	TRBJ2-7	TGTGCCAGCAGTGTCCGTCTACGTAGCTACGAGCAGTACTTC	CASSVRLRSYEQYF
few	12	TRBD2	TRBV5-6	TRBJ2-1	TGTGCCAGCAGTTATGCCGGGGGAGGGCTATTCTTC	CASSYAGGGLFF
-	15	-	TRBV11-2	TRBJ1-1	TGTGCCAGCAGCTTAGATGGCTCAGTGAACACTGAAGCTTTCTTT	CASSLDGSVNTEAFF
-	15	TRBD1	TRBV10-3	TRBJ1-4	TGTGCCATCAGTTCGGACAGGGGGTATGGTGAAAAACTGTTTTTT	CAISSDRGYGEKLFF
-	15	-	TRBV7-9	TRBJ1-2	TGTGCCAGCAGCACCCACAGGAAACCTAACTATGGCTACACCTTC	CASSTHRKPNYGYTF
-	14	-	TRBV5-1	TRBJ2-2	TGCGCCAGCAGCTCTCCGGGGTTCACCGGGGAGCTGTTTTTT	CASSSPGFTGELFF
-	19	TRBD2	TRBV3-1/TRBV3-2	TRBJ2-3	TGTGCCAGCAGCCAAGATAACCTAGCGGGGTGGGGACTCACAGATACGCAGTATTTT	CASSQDNLAGWGLTDTQYF
-	15	TRBD1	TRBV11-2	TRBJ1-4	TGTGCCAGCAGCTTGGATGGGACAGGGGAAGAAAAACTGTTTTTT	CASSLDGTGEEKLFF
once	14	-	TRBV2	TRBJ2-6	TGTGCCAGCAGAGGACTCTCTGGGGCCAACGTCCTGACTTTC	CASRGLSGANVLTF
-	11	-	TRBV12-3/TRBV12-4	TRBJ1-4	TGTGCCAGCAGAGGGGGTGGCGGAGAGGTTTTT	CASRGGGGEVF
-	14	-	TRBV7-9	TRBJ1-1	TGTGCCAGCAGCCCCCGCCAGTCGTCCACTGAAGCTTTCTTT	CASSPRQSSTEAFF
once	14	TRBD1	TRBV9	TRBJ1-2	TGTGCCAGCAGCGTAGGAGGGACAGGGGCAGGCTACACCTTC	CASSVGGTGAGYTF
-	16	-	TRBV19	TRBJ1-3	TGTGCCAGTAGTCCGGAAAGACACAGCTCTGGAAACACCATATATTTT	CASSPERHSSGNTIYF
-	14	-	TRBV11-2	TRBJ2-2	TGTGCTTCAGGAGGGCGCGAGAACACCGGGGAGCTGTTTTTT	CASGGRENTGELFF
-	17	TRBD1	TRBV7-8	TRBJ1-3	TGTGCCAGCAGCTTACGCCGGGACAGTATCTCTGGAAACACCATATATTTT	CASSLRRDSISGNTIYF
-	13	-	TRBV5-6	TRBJ2-5	TGTGCCAGCAGCTGGGAACAAACAGGGTTCCAGTACTTC	CASSWEQTGFQYF
-	15	-	TRBV4-2	TRBJ1-1	TGTGCCAGCAGCCAAGACGCGGACAGGAACACTGAAGCTTTCTTT	CASSQDADRNTEAFF
-	13	-	TRBV3-1/TRBV3-2	TRBJ2-3	TGTGCCAGCAGCCAGACTTACCAGGATACGCAGTATTTT	CASSQTYQDTQYF
-	14	-	TRBV11-2	TRBJ1-2	TGTGCCAGCAGCTTAGGGACCGGAGGGAGTGGCTACACCTTC	CASSLGTGGSGYTF
-	14	-	TRBV3-1/TRBV3-2	TRBJ1-6	TGTGCCAGCAGACTAGGACAGTATAATTCACCCCTCCACTTT	CASRLGQYNSPLHF
-	15	-	TRBV19	TRBJ2-3	TGTGCCAGTAGAAAGCTAGCGTTTAGCACAGATACGCAGTATTTT	CASRKLAFSTDTQYF
-	15	-	TRBV11-1	TRBJ2-5	TGTGCCAGCAGCTCTTACAGTGGGCAGGGGGAGACCCAGTACTTC	CASSSYSGQGETQYF
-	15	TRBD1	TRBV5-4	TRBJ1-1	TGTGCCAGCAGCTTGGCCAGGGGGATGAACACTGAAGCTTTCTTT	CASSLARGMNTEAFF
-	12	-	TRBV28	TRBJ2-7	TGTGCCAGCAGTTCAGGTTCCTACGAGCAGTACTTC	CASSSGSYEQYF